A selection of T cell receptor beta chains follows, all from one sample in a study of blood T cell repertoires in COVID-19. Sequencing used immunoSEQ multiplex PCR; TCRdb keeps in-frame clones, though not all of them. This table holds under 450,000 clones, roughly four fifths found once. Sequenced input: PBMCs or T cells enriched from blood (not recorded which). These receptors came from a woman in her 50s who had recovered from COVID-19. Both conserved end residues are trimmed from each CDR3. The D gene is left open where the match is weak.

D | V | CDR3
TRBD2 | TRBV12-3/TRBV12-4 | ASSRGLAGLLD
NA | TRBV11-3 | ASSLDSRAF
TRBD1 | TRBV29-1 | SVGETGGVPHYGYT
NA | TRBV29-1 | SVEAGAGLYGYT
TRBD2 | TRBV7-2 | ASSFGGEETQY
NA | TRBV2 | ASSRRQDTEAF
TRBD1 | TRBV5-4 | ASSLQGVLFEGYT
NA | TRBV7-2 | ASSLQVPGRRGTQY
TRBD2 | TRBV7-2 | ASSLALRGGGTYEQY
NA | TRBV4-2 | ASSQVSGGETQY
NA | TRBV18 | ASSSKSNQPQH
NA | TRBV6-1 | ASSEDAGSTEAF
NA | TRBV7-2 | ASSLGLPGTGNTIY
TRBD2 | TRBV2 | ASRAGGAGELF